This TCR beta chain was identified in a study of cytomegalovirus exposure and HLA in healthy donors. About the research overall: There were around 100 million unique TCR beta sequences, drawn from roughly 200 million T cells, in an earlier analysis. Study results and limitations: Specificity of a few CMV-associated chains for CMV antigens was verified in vitro.

Looked up from germline, CDR1 is MNHNS and CDR2 is SASEGT. With 7 bases clipped from V and 6 bases from J, the junction kept 8 bases outside the gene matches. This CDR3 comprises 13 residues. Donors had nominal health at sampling but likely had unrecorded immune exposures. With 60 Vbeta and 13 Jbeta primers, the PCR was carried out. TCRdb keeps only in-frame clones here, not all; method: immunoSEQ multiplex PCR. The data contain about 100,000 clones, less than 80% of them seen just once; the ten biggest clones take up roughly 4.1%. The table lists this clone with a few counts. As yet, its antigen is unknown.

The specimen sequenced was PBMCs. The sequence derives from a man aged 35 to 55 in good health and CMV-seronegative. This chain uses TRBV6-1 with TRBJ1-1; TRBD1 agrees at 7 bases. Written as DNA, the CDR3 is TGTGCCAGCAACAGACAGGGAAGCCCTGAAGCTTTCTTT. Its translation: CASNRQGSPEAFF.